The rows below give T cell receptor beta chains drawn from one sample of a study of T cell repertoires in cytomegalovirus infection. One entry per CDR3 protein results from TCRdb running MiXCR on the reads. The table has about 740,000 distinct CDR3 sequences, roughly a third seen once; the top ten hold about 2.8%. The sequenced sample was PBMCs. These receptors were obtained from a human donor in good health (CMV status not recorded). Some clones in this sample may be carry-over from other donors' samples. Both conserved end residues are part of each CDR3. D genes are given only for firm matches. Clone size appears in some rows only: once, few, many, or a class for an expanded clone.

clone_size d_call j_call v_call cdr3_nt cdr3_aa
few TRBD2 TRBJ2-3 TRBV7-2 TGTGCCAGCAGCTTAGTTCCAGCGGGAGGCACAGATACGCAGTATTTT CASSLVPAGGTDTQYF
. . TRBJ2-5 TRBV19 TGTGCCAGTAGTATTGCGGCCTCTCTAGGAGAGACCCAGTACTTC CASSIAASLGETQYF
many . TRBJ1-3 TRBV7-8 TGTGCCAGCAGCTTAGTTGCAGGGTCTGGAAACACCATATATTTT CASSLVAGSGNTIYF
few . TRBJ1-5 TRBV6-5 TGTGCCAGCAGTTACTCGGGTATTAGCAATCAGCCCCAGCATTTT CASSYSGISNQPQHF
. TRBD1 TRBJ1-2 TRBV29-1 TGCAGCGTGCAATCCGGGGACAGCTATGGCTACACCTTC CSVQSGDSYGYTF
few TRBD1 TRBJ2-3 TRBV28 TGTGCCAGCAGAACTCGGACAGGCCGCCCAGATACGCAGTATTTT CASRTRTGRPDTQYF
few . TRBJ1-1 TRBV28 TGTGCCAGCAGTTTAGTAGGACAGACTGAAGCTTTCTTT CASSLVGQTEAFF
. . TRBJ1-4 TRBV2 TGTGCCAGCAGTGAAGCAACAGGGCGATTTGAAAAACTGTTTTTT CASSEATGRFEKLFF
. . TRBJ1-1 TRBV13 TGTGCCAGCAGGGTTAGGGTGGGAGGCACTGAAGCTTTCTTT CASRVRVGGTEAFF
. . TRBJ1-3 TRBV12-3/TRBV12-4 TGTGCCACTACGGGATTCGGAAACACCATATATTTT CATTGFGNTIYF
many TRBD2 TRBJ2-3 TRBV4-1 TGCGCCAGCAGCCCTGGACTAGCGGGAGGACGGGATACGCAGTATTTT CASSPGLAGGRDTQYF
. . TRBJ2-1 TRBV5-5 TGTGCCAGCAGCTTGGTCCCCGCCAATGAGCAGTTCTTC CASSLVPANEQFF
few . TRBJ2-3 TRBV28 TGTGCCAGCCGTACTACGCAGGTCCGCACAGATACGCAGTATTTT CASRTTQVRTDTQYF
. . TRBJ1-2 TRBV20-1 TGCAGTGCTAGAGATATTGAGGCCACACAGGTATCAGGACTTTCCTATGGCTACACCTTC CSARDIEATQVSGLSYGYTF
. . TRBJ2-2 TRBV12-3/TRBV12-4 TGTGCCAGCAGTTTAAGGTCTGGCGGGTCGAACACCGGGGAGCTGTTTTTT CASSLRSGGSNTGELFF